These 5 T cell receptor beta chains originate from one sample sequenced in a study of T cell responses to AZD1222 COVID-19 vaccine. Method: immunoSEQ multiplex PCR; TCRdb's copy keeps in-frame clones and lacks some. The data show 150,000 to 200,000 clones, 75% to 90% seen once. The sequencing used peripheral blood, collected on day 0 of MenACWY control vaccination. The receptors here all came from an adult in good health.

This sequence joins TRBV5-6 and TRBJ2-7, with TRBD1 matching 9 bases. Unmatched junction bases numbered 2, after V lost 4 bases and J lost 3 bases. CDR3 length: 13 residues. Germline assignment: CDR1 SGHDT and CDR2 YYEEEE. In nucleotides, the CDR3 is TGTGCCAGCAGCGCGGACAGGGGCTACGAGCAGTACTTC. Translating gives CASSADRGYEQYF. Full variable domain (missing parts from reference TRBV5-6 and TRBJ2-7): DAGVTQSPTHLIKTRGQQVTLRCSPKSGHDTVSWYQQALGQGPQFIFQYYEEEERQRGNFPDRFSGHQFPNYSSELNVNALLLGDSALYLCASSADRGYEQYFGPGTRLTVT.

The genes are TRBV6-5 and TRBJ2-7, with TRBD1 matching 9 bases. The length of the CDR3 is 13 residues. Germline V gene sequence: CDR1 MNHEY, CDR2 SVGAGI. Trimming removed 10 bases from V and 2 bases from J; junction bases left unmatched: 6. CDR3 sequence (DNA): TGTGCCACCGGGACAGGGTTCACCTACGAGCAGTACTTC. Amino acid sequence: CATGTGFTYEQYF.

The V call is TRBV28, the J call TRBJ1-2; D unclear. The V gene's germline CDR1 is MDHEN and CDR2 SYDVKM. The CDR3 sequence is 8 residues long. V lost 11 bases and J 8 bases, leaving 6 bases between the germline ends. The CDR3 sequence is CALTGYTF. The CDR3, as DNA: TGTGCCCTGACAGGCTACACCTTC.

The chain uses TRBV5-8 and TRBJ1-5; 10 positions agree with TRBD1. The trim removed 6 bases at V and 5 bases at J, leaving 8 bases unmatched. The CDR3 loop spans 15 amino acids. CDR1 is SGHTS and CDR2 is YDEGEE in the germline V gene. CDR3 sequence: CASTFGQGVHQPQHF. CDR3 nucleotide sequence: TGTGCCAGCACCTTCGGACAGGGGGTACATCAGCCCCAGCATTTT.

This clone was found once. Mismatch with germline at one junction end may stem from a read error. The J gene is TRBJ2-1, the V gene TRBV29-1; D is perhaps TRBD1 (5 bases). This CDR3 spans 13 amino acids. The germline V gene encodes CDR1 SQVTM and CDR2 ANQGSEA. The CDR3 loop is CSVEGQGRNEQFF. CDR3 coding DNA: TGCAGCGTAGAAGGGCAGGGAAGGAATGAGCAGTTCTTC.